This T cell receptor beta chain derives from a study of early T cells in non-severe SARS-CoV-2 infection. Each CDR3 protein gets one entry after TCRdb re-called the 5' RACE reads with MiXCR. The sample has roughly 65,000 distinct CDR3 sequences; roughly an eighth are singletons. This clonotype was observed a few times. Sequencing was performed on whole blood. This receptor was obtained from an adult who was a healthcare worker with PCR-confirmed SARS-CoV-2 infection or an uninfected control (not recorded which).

The DNA of the CDR3 is TGTGCCAGCAGCTGGGGGACAGGAACATCTGGAAACACCATATATTTT. Translating gives CASSWGTGTSGNTIYF. This rearrangement joins TRBV7-2 to TRBJ1-3, with 8 positions matching TRBD1. Germline V gives CDR1 SGHTA, CDR2 FQGNSA. The CDR3 has 16 amino acids. Unmatched junction bases numbered 6, after V lost 4 bases and J lost 1 base.